The 12 T cell receptor beta chains given below trace back to one sample, sequenced in a study of identical twins. In TCRdb, the 5' RACE reads were re-called with MiXCR into one record per CDR3 protein. The sample yields roughly 720,000 distinct CDR3 sequences, roughly 20% seen once. The sample was also linked to a second study, of T cells expressing NK-cell markers.

The sequencing sample was made of PBMCs. The receptor source for this set is a woman under 30 in good health.

The chain joins TRBV2 to TRBJ2-3, with D possibly matching TRBD1 (6 bases). The CDR3 totals 13 residues. Per germline, CDR1 SNHLY and CDR2 FYNNEI. The ends were cut back, 6 bases at V and 6 bases at J, with 13 bases in the middle. This CDR3 is CASSNLGADTQYF. DNA of the CDR3: TGTGCCAGCAGCAACCTGGGGGCTGATACGCAGTATTTT.

This chain links TRBV5-1 with TRBJ1-2; 7 positions match TRBD1. This CDR3 is built from 13 residues. Looked up from germline, CDR1 is SGHRS and CDR2 is YFSETQ. V was pared by 5 bases and J by 8 bases, with 9 bases of the junction left unmatched. The DNA of the CDR3 is TGCGCCAGCAGTTACCGGGACAGAGGCGGCTACACCTTC. Translation: CASSYRDRGGYTF.

There are many counts of this clonotype. This CDR3 reads CAITGGAASSDTQYF. The CDR3 nucleotides are TGTGCCATCACCGGGGGAGCAGCTTCATCGGATACGCAGTATTTT. V and J are TRBV10-3 and TRBJ2-3; D is perhaps TRBD2 (6 bases). The CDR3 runs to 15 residues. Germline V gives CDR1 ENHRY, CDR2 SYGVKD. Deletions cut 7 bases from V and 6 bases from J, with 20 bases between.

The V and J genes are TRBV5-1 and TRBJ2-1; D tentatively fits TRBD1 or TRBD2 (6 bases each). Germline loops: CDR1 SGHRS, CDR2 YFSETQ. There are 16 residues in the CDR3. Trimming cost V 3 bases and J 4 bases, with 17 bases left between them. The CDR3: CASSWGPKAGYNEQFF. The CDR3 nucleotides read TGCGCCAGCAGCTGGGGGCCCAAGGCGGGATACAATGAGCAGTTCTTC.

This clonotype was seen more than once but under ten times. The CDR3 loop reads CASGTGAAKNIQYF. The CDR3 DNA follows: TGTGCCAGCGGAACAGGAGCAGCCAAAAACATTCAGTACTTC. J is TRBJ2-4 and V is TRBV12-3 or TRBV12-4; D is possibly TRBD1 (5 bases). V shed 8 bases and J shed 0 bases, with 11 bases lying between them. The CDR3 consists of 14 residues.

This clonotype was observed a few times. V is TRBV4-3 and J is TRBJ2-7, with a possible D match to TRBD1 (6 bases). V gave up 5 bases and J gave up 1 base, with 15 bases separating them. The CDR3 runs 15 residues. Germline V gene sequence: CDR1 LGHNA, CDR2 YSLEER. The CDR3 spells CASSYATGFSYEQYF. CDR3 DNA: TGCGCCAGCAGCTATGCGACAGGCTTTTCCTACGAGCAGTACTTC.

This clonotype was found many times. The V call is TRBV6-5, the J call TRBJ2-1, with TRBD2 matching 8 bases. Trimming cost V 6 bases and J 2 bases; bases outside gene matches: 3. Germline V gene sequence: CDR1 MNHEY, CDR2 SVGAGI. The CDR3 has 14 residues. CDR3 in amino acids: CASSLLAAYNEQFF. The CDR3 nucleotides read TGTGCCAGCAGCTTACTAGCGGCCTACAATGAGCAGTTCTTC.

The table lists this clonotype with a few counts. This sequence joins TRBV12-3 or TRBV12-4 and TRBJ2-1; D is uncertain. The CDR3 runs to 15 residues. Trimming cost V 6 bases and J 0 bases, with 12 bases left between them. The CDR3 sequence is CASRYDASSYNEQFF. The CDR3 DNA reads TGTGCCAGCAGATATGACGCTAGCTCCTACAATGAGCAGTTCTTC.

This chain connects TRBV9 to TRBJ1-4; D is perhaps TRBD1 (6 bases). Trimming left V 0 bases short and J 7 bases short, with 10 bases between. The germline CDR1 and CDR2 sequences are SGDLS and YYNGEE. The CDR3 totals 14 residues. This CDR3 is CASSVEGGSEKLFF. The CDR3 DNA follows: TGTGCCAGCAGCGTAGAAGGGGGTAGTGAAAAACTGTTTTTT. Full variable domain (outside the CDR3, taken from reference TRBV9 and TRBJ1-4): DSGVTQTPKHLITATGQRVTLRCSPRSGDLSVYWYQQSLDQGLQFLIQYYNGEERAKGNILERFSAQQFPDLHSELNLSSLELGDSALYFCASSVEGGSEKLFFGSGTQLSVL.

This clonotype has more than one count but fewer than ten. The rearrangement links TRBV20-1 to TRBJ1-4, with D uncertain. The CDR3 is 13 residues long. Germline V lookup: CDR1 DFQATT, CDR2 SNEGSKA (reference sequence). The V end was cut by 3 bases, the J end by 4 bases, with 9 bases between. In DNA form, the CDR3 reads TGCAGTGCTAGTACCAGGCTTAATGAAAAACTGTTTTTT. It encodes CSASTRLNEKLFF.

The genes are TRBV6-1 and TRBJ1-6; no reliable D call. V gave up 2 bases and J gave up 9 bases, with 2 bases separating them. The CDR3 sequence is 11 residues long. CDR1 is MNHNS and CDR2 is SASEGT in the germline V gene. In DNA form, the CDR3 reads TGTGCCAGCAGTGAAATTTCACCCCTCCACTTT. Translating it yields CASSEISPLHF.

This chain joins TRBV20-1 and TRBJ2-2; D is uncertain. Germline assignment: CDR1 DFQATT and CDR2 SNEGSKA (reference sequence). Deletions cut 3 bases from V and 8 bases from J, with 13 bases between. The CDR3 sequence is 13 residues long. The CDR3 protein is CSASKPYRGELFF. The CDR3 nucleotides are TGCAGTGCTAGTAAGCCCTACCGGGGGGAGCTGTTTTTT.